The present entry profiles one T cell receptor beta chain with its context. Assay: immunoSEQ multiplex PCR; the TCRdb copy retains only in-frame clones and omits some. Of some 50,000 clones in the sample, approximately 94% were seen once. This record comes from a study of technical replicates of blood from several donors. The CDR3 loop spans 14 amino acids. Between the trimmed V and J ends, which lost 4 bases and 4 bases, there was a span of 11 bases. Looked up from germline, CDR1 is SGHDT and CDR2 is YYEEEE. The chain joins TRBV5-6 to TRBJ1-4; D unresolved. The sample was T cells isolated from PBMCs. This TCR was recovered from a human donor in good health. CDR3 protein: CASSAAVDNEKLFF. For the CDR3, the DNA is TGTGCCAGCAGCGCCGCCGTAGATAATGAAAAACTGTTTTTT.